This T cell receptor beta chain came from a study of shared clonotypes between healthy human individuals. For the study at large: Samples came from a couple of female and a few male donors aged 18 to 49. Study-wide points: Estimated richness values were generally larger in naive subsets than in memory subsets.

With respect to this clone: The antigen remains unidentified.

Every subset's genomic DNA went evenly onto several immunoSEQ plates. Using immunoSEQ multiplex PCR, the repertoire was profiled, and TCRdb retains in-frame clones only, with some absent. The sample includes millions of clones, roughly 95% of them seen just once. From germline, CDR1 is MNHNY and CDR2 SVGAGI (reference sequence). This CDR3 is built from 12 residues. Trimming left V 11 bases short and J 0 bases short, with 8 bases between. The material sequenced was naive CD4+ T cells sorted from blood. Subset meaning: CD45RA+ positively selected. The clonotype comes from a man between 18 and 29 years old in good health. The V call is TRBV6-6, the J call TRBJ1-3, with D unclear. The CDR3 loop reads CASLSSGNTIYF. The CDR3 nucleotides are TGTGCCTCCTTGAGCTCTGGAAACACCATATATTTT.